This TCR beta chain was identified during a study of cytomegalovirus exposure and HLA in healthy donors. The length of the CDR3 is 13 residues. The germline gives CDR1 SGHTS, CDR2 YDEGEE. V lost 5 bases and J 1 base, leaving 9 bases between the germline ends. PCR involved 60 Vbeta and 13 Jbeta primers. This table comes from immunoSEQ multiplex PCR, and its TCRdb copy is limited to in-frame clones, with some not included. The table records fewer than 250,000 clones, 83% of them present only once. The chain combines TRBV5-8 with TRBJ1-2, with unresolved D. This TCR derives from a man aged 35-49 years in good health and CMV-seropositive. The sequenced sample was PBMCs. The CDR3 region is CASSLRYNYGYTF. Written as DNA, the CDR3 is TGTGCCAGCAGTCTGCGCTATAACTATGGCTACACCTTC.